This T cell receptor beta chain is drawn from a study of blood T cell repertoires in COVID-19. Study background: The origin of the acute and convalescent COVID-19 samples was the United States, Italy and Spain. T cells, B-cell-depleted T cells, or PBMCs supplied cDNA or gDNA.

Original data processing: Using reference gene primer amplification, nucleated cell counts were estimated. Sequenced by immunoSEQ multiplex PCR; TCRdb stores in-frame clones only, minus some. The DNA was the basis for D and trimming; V, J and clone size are from that table. In the table there are some 100,000 clones, 80% to 95% of which are singletons. From germline, CDR1 is MNHEY and CDR2 SVGAGI. The trim removed 11 bases at V and 8 bases at J, leaving 7 bases unmatched. The CDR3 runs to 12 residues. The TCR originated in a man aged 65-85 years with acute or convalescent COVID-19. The chain has TRBV6-5 and TRBJ1-4, with 8 bases lining up with TRBD1. Sequences were obtained from peripheral blood. The CDR3 protein is CAGRRGREKLFF. CDR3 nucleotide sequence: TGTGCCGGCCGCAGGGGGCGGGAAAAACTGTTTTTT.